Presented here are 8 T cell receptor beta chains from one specimen sequenced in a study of T cell responses to AZD1222 COVID-19 vaccine. This table comes from immunoSEQ multiplex PCR, and its TCRdb copy is limited to in-frame clones, with some not included. The sample gives about 200,000 clones, over 85% of which show up once; approximately 4% is in the top ten. The sample here was peripheral blood, taken 28 days after the second dose of the MenACWY control vaccine. All receptors derive from an adult who received the MenACWY meningococcal vaccine as a control.

The chain has TRBV7-9 and TRBJ1-3, with 10 positions matching TRBD1. Germline CDR1 and CDR2: SEHNR and FQNEAQ (reference sequence). V was clipped by 3 bases and J by 4 bases; unmatched bases: 15. This CDR3 spans 19 amino acids. The CDR3 loop is CASSFIVSGQGKSGNTIYF. Here the CDR3 DNA reads TGTGCCAGCAGCTTCATCGTTTCGGGACAGGGGAAATCGGGAAACACCATATATTTT.

The chain joins TRBV7-8 to TRBJ2-2; D gene unclear. The ends were cut back, 5 bases at V and 2 bases at J, with 3 bases in the middle. CDR1 and CDR2 (germline): SGHVS, FQNEAQ. The CDR3 totals 12 residues. CDR3 sequence: CASSRNTGELFF. In nucleotides, the CDR3 is TGTGCCAGCAGCCGAAACACCGGGGAGCTGTTTTTT.

The chain is built from TRBV10-3 and TRBJ2-7; a weak D match, TRBD1 (5 bases). V was cut by 8 bases and J by 2 bases, with 16 bases left in between. CDR3 length equals 14 residues. The germline CDR1 and CDR2 sequences are ENHRY and SYGVKD. The CDR3 loop reads CAISQGLDTYEQYF. CDR3 bases: TGTGCCATCTCGCAGGGCCTAGATACCTACGAGCAGTACTTC.

The rearrangement uses TRBV29-1 and TRBJ1-2, with 9 bases matching TRBD1. This CDR3 comprises 15 residues. The V segment lost 5 bases and the J segment 7 bases; nucleotides outside the gene matches: 14. Germline lookup yields CDR1 SQVTM and CDR2 ANQGSEA. The CDR3 nucleotides read TGCAGCGTTTCGACGTCGGGACAGGGTGGGGCTGGCTACACCTTC. Amino acid sequence: CSVSTSGQGGAGYTF.

This chain uses TRBV9 with TRBJ2-1, with 9 bases identical to TRBD2. Per germline, CDR1 SGDLS and CDR2 YYNGEE. Trimming removed 2 bases from V and 6 bases from J; junction bases left unmatched: 9. The CDR3 consists of 16 residues. The CDR3 protein is CASSVSSGTFGNEQFF. CDR3 nucleotide sequence: TGTGCCAGCAGCGTCTCTAGCGGGACGTTTGGCAATGAGCAGTTCTTC.

The chain couples TRBV5-5 to TRBJ1-5; D unresolved. Germline V gene sequence: CDR1 SGHKS, CDR2 YYEKEE (reference sequence). V gave up 2 bases and J gave up 1 base, with 10 bases separating them. The CDR3 runs 15 residues. The CDR3 nucleotides read TGTGCCAGCAGCTTAATAGCCCACAGCAATCAGCCCCAGCATTTT. Encoded protein: CASSLIAHSNQPQHF.

This clone was seen more than once but under ten times. The gene calls are TRBV6-2 or TRBV6-3 and TRBJ2-7; D not resolved. Germline CDR1 is MNHEY and CDR2 is SVGEGT. CDR3 length: 11 residues. Trimming shortened V by 3 bases and J by 5 bases, and 5 bases separated the two germline ends. In DNA form, the CDR3 reads TGTGCCAGCAGTTATTTCCACGAGCAGTACTTC. Its translation: CASSYFHEQYF.

CDR3 in DNA: TGTGCCAGCAGCGTAGAGCGCGGGGACGGGGAGCTGTTTTTT. Translation: CASSVERGDGELFF. V usage is TRBV9 and J usage is TRBJ2-2; weak D call: TRBD2 (6 bases). The CDR3 extends over 14 amino acids. The V end was cut by 0 bases, the J end by 7 bases, with 10 bases between. Germline values: CDR1 SGDLS, CDR2 YYNGEE.